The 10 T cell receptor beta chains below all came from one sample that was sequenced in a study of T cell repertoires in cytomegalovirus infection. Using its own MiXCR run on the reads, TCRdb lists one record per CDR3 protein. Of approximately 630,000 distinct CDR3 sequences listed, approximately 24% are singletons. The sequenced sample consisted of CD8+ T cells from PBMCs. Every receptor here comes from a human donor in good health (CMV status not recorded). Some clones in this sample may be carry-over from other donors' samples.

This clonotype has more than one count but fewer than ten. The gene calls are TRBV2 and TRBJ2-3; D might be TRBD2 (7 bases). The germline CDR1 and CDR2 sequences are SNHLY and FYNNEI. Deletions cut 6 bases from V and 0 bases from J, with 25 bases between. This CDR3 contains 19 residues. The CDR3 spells CASSHTSGWGGPSTDTQYF. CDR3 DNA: TGTGCCAGCAGCCATACCTCCGGGTGGGGGGGCCCTAGCACAGATACGCAGTATTTT.

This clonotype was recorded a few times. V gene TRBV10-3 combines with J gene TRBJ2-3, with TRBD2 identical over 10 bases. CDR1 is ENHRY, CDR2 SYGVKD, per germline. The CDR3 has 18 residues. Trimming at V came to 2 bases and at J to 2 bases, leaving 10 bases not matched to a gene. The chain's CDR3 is CAISEPFGLAGVTDTQYF. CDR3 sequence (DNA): TGTGCCATCAGTGAGCCCTTCGGCCTAGCGGGGGTCACAGATACGCAGTATTTT.

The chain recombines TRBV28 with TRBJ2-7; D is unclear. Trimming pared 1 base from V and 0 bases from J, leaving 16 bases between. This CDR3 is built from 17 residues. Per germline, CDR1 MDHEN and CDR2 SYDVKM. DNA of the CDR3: TGTGCCAGCAGTTTATCCTTGCCTCAGACGGGCTCCTACGAGCAGTACGTC. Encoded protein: CASSLSLPQTGSYEQYV.

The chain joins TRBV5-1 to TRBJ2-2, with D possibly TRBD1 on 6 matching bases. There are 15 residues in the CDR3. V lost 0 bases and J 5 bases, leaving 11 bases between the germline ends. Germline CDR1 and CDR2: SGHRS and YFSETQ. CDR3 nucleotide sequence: TGCGCCAGCAGCTTGGCTGGGGGCGAAACCGGGGAGCTGTTTTTT. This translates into CASSLAGGETGELFF. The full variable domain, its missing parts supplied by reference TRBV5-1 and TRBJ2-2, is KAGVTQTPRYLIKTRGQQVTLSCSPISGHRSVSWYQQTPGQGLQFLFEYFSETQRNKGNFPGRFSGRQFSNSRSEMNVSTLELGDSALYLCASSLAGGETGELFFGEGSRLTVL.

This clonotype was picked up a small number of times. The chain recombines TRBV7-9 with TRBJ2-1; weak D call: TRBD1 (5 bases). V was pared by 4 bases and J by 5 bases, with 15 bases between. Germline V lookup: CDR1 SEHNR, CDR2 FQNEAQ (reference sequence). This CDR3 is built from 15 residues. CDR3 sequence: CASSSWTTLNNEQFF. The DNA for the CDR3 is TGTGCCAGCAGCTCCTGGACAACCCTAAACAATGAGCAGTTCTTC.

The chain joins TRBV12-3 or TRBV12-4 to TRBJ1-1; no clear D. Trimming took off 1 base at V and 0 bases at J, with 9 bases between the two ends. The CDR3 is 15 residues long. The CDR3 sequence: CASSLDGGLNTEAFF. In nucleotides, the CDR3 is TGTGCCAGCAGTTTAGACGGAGGGTTGAACACTGAAGCTTTCTTT.

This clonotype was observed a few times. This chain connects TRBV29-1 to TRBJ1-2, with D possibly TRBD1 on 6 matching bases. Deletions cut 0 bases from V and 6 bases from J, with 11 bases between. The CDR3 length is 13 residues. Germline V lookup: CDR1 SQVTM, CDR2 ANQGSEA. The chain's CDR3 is CSVEDPGGNGYTF. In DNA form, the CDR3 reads TGCAGCGTTGAAGATCCCGGGGGCAATGGCTACACCTTC.

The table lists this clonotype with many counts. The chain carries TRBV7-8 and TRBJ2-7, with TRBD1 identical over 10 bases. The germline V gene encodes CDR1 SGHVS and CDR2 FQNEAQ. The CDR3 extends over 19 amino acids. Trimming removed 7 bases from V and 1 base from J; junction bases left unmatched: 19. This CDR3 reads CASTRPGTGEFHPSYEQYF. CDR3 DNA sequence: TGTGCCAGCACCCGACCGGGGACAGGGGAATTTCATCCATCCTACGAGCAGTACTTC.

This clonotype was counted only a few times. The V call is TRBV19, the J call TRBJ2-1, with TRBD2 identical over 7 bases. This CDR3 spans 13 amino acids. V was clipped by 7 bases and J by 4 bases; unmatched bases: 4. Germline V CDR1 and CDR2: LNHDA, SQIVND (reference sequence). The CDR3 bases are TGTGCCAGTATAACTAGCGATTACAATGAGCAGTTCTTC. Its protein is CASITSDYNEQFF.

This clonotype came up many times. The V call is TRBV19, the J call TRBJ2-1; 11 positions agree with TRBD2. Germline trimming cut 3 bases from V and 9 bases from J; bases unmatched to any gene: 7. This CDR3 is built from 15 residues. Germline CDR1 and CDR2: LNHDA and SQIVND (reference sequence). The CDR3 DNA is TGTGCCAGTAGTATCCCTAGCGGGGGGCGGAGTGAGCAGTTCTTC. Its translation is CASSIPSGGRSEQFF.